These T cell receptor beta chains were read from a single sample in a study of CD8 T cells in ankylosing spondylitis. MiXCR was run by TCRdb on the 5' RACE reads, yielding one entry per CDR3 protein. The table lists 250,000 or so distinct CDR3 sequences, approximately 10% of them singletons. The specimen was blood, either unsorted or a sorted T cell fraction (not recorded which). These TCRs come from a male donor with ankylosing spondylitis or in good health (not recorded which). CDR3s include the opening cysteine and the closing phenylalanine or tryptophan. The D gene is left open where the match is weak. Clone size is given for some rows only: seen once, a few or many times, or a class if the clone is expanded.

CDR3nt: TGTGCCAGCAGCCCTCCTAACGGGAGAAAAACCGGGGAGCTGTTTTTT
CDR3aa: CASSPPNGRKTGELFF
v_gene: TRBV11-2
d_gene: NA
j_gene: TRBJ2-2
abundance: many

CDR3nt: TGTGCCAGCAGCTTAGGGGCTCGGCGCAATCAGCCCCAGCATTTT
CDR3aa: CASSLGARRNQPQHF
v_gene: TRBV7-2
d_gene: NA
j_gene: TRBJ1-5
abundance: few

CDR3nt: TGTGCCAGCAGCTTTGGACAGGGAGGAGGCTACACCTTC
CDR3aa: CASSFGQGGGYTF
v_gene: TRBV4-2
d_gene: TRBD1
j_gene: TRBJ1-2
abundance: many

CDR3nt: TGTGCCATCAGCGGGACTAGCGGGCTCACAGATACGCAGTATTTT
CDR3aa: CAISGTSGLTDTQYF
v_gene: TRBV10-3
d_gene: TRBD2
j_gene: TRBJ2-3
abundance: many

CDR3nt: TGTGCCAGCAGCCGAGAGGGAAGGCAGTATTTT
CDR3aa: CASSREGRQYF
v_gene: TRBV3-1
d_gene: NA
j_gene: TRBJ2-3
abundance: many

CDR3nt: TGTGCCGGAACTAGCGGGGGGGCCCTAGGATACAATGAGCAGTTCTTC
CDR3aa: CAGTSGGALGYNEQFF
v_gene: TRBV7-2
d_gene: TRBD2
j_gene: TRBJ2-1
abundance: few

CDR3nt: TGCGCCAGCAGCTCAGACTTCCTGGGGCTTTACGAGCAGTACTTC
CDR3aa: CASSSDFLGLYEQYF
v_gene: TRBV5-1
d_gene: NA
j_gene: TRBJ2-7
abundance: many

CDR3nt: TGCAGTGCCACAGGGACACTAGCAACTAATGAAAAACTGTTTTTT
CDR3aa: CSATGTLATNEKLFF
v_gene: TRBV20-1
d_gene: NA
j_gene: TRBJ1-4
abundance: many

CDR3nt: TGTGTCTGGAGACCCTACGGGATGGGATCCTACGAGCAGTACTTC
CDR3aa: CVWRPYGMGSYEQYF
v_gene: TRBV30
d_gene: NA
j_gene: TRBJ2-7
abundance: NA

CDR3nt: TGTGCCAGCAGTTTAAGGACGGGCTCCTACGAGCAGTACTTC
CDR3aa: CASSLRTGSYEQYF
v_gene: TRBV12-3/TRBV12-4
d_gene: NA
j_gene: TRBJ2-7
abundance: many

CDR3nt: TGTGCCAGCAGCTTATCTACAGGGTCCCCCGAAGCTTTCTTT
CDR3aa: CASSLSTGSPEAFF
v_gene: TRBV7-9
d_gene: NA
j_gene: TRBJ1-1
abundance: many

CDR3nt: TGTGCCAGCAGCCAAGGGGACAGGGCGAACACTGAAGCTTTCTTT
CDR3aa: CASSQGDRANTEAFF
v_gene: TRBV4-2
d_gene: TRBD1
j_gene: TRBJ1-1
abundance: many

CDR3nt: TGCGCCAGCAGCCAAGGACAGGGGGCGTTGGGCTACACCTTC
CDR3aa: CASSQGQGALGYTF
v_gene: TRBV4-1
d_gene: TRBD1
j_gene: TRBJ1-2
abundance: many

CDR3nt: TGCAGTGCTCTCGGGGGAAGTCTGCAGTATTTT
CDR3aa: CSALGGSLQYF
v_gene: TRBV20-1
d_gene: NA
j_gene: TRBJ2-3
abundance: many

CDR3nt: TGTGCCAGCAGCCAAGAGGAGGGGCTAGCGGTCACCGGGGAGCTGTTTTTT
CDR3aa: CASSQEEGLAVTGELFF
v_gene: TRBV3-1
d_gene: TRBD2
j_gene: TRBJ2-2
abundance: NA

CDR3nt: TGCAGTGCGACTAGTACAGGGGGCCAAGAGACCCAGTACTTC
CDR3aa: CSATSTGGQETQYF
v_gene: TRBV20-1
d_gene: TRBD1
j_gene: TRBJ2-5
abundance: few

CDR3nt: TGTGCCAGCAGCCTTGCGGGGGAGTCTAACTATGGCTACACCTTC
CDR3aa: CASSLAGESNYGYTF
v_gene: TRBV7-6
d_gene: NA
j_gene: TRBJ1-2
abundance: many

CDR3nt: TGCAGTGCGGTGAAGGGGACAGGATACAATGAGCAGTTCTTC
CDR3aa: CSAVKGTGYNEQFF
v_gene: TRBV20-1
d_gene: TRBD1
j_gene: TRBJ2-1
abundance: many

CDR3nt: TGTGCCACCAGCCGCCGGGACAGACAAATGGAGACCCAGTACTTC
CDR3aa: CATSRRDRQMETQYF
v_gene: TRBV15
d_gene: TRBD1
j_gene: TRBJ2-5
abundance: many

CDR3nt: TGCAGTGCTAGGAGGACAGGGTCCACTGAAGCTTTCTTT
CDR3aa: CSARRTGSTEAFF
v_gene: TRBV20-1
d_gene: TRBD1
j_gene: TRBJ1-1
abundance: NA

CDR3nt: TGCGCCAGCAGCCAGGGACAGGGTAGGACTGAAGCTTTCTTT
CDR3aa: CASSQGQGRTEAFF
v_gene: TRBV5-1
d_gene: TRBD1
j_gene: TRBJ1-1
abundance: many

CDR3nt: TGCAGCGCGGGGGACATTTTAAAAAACGAGCAGTACTTC
CDR3aa: CSAGDILKNEQYF
v_gene: TRBV29-1
d_gene: NA
j_gene: TRBJ2-7
abundance: many

CDR3nt: TGTGCCAGCAGCTCCTCGGTCAGCTTAGCCACTGAAGCTTTCTTT
CDR3aa: CASSSSVSLATEAFF
v_gene: TRBV9
d_gene: NA
j_gene: TRBJ1-1
abundance: many

CDR3nt: TGTGCCAGCAGCGTGGGCAGGGGAAACACCATATATTTT
CDR3aa: CASSVGRGNTIYF
v_gene: TRBV9
d_gene: NA
j_gene: TRBJ1-3
abundance: many

CDR3nt: TGCGCCAGCAGCTTGAAGACTAGCGGTCCCGGGGAGCTGTTTTTT
CDR3aa: CASSLKTSGPGELFF
v_gene: TRBV5-1
d_gene: TRBD2
j_gene: TRBJ2-2
abundance: many

CDR3nt: TGTGCCATCAGTGAGCCAACAGGGATCGGGGCCAACGTCCTGACTTTC
CDR3aa: CAISEPTGIGANVLTF
v_gene: TRBV10-3
d_gene: NA
j_gene: TRBJ2-6
abundance: NA

CDR3nt: TGCAGTGCTATTCCTCCTACAGGGGCCAAAAACATTCAGTACTTC
CDR3aa: CSAIPPTGAKNIQYF
v_gene: TRBV20-1
d_gene: NA
j_gene: TRBJ2-4
abundance: NA

CDR3nt: TGTGCCAGCACTCCCTTACAGGGTGGAAGCACTGAAGCTTTCTTT
CDR3aa: CASTPLQGGSTEAFF
v_gene: TRBV25-1
d_gene: NA
j_gene: TRBJ1-1
abundance: many